The T cell receptor (beta chain) under discussion was sequenced for a study of T cells after yellow fever vaccination (dated by TCRdb to 2018 to 2020). Regarding the study in general: The SMART-Seq v4 Ultra Low Input RNA kit was used to prepare libraries from fractions with low cell numbers. To follow T-cell clones before and after primary and booster YFV17D yellow fever vaccination, bulk TCR alpha and beta repertoires were sequenced over time. Two healthy male donors made up the cohort, one aged 18 to 30 years and the other aged 30 to 39 years. Blood was collected at multiple timepoints before and after primary and secondary immunization, and bulk PBMC replicates and cell subsets were isolated.

To note about this clonotype: Its antigen is still unknown. The sample holds no much larger clone one base away, and base qualities are not on file.

The treatment or condition label of this sample denotes: live attenuated yellow fever vaccine strain. PBMCs were isolated from peripheral blood using a standard Ficoll-Paque protocol. CD4 and CD8 T-cell fractions were isolated with Dynabeads CD4 and CD8 positive selection kits. TriZol was used to extract RNA from bulk PBMCs, from CD4 and CD8 fractions, and from dextramer-positive and dextramer-negative fractions. Sequencing used an Illumina NovaSeq 6000. TCR cDNA was made using 5'RACE template switching, a step that added a universal primer site and unique molecular identifiers. Priming for cDNA synthesis came from both the TCR alpha and TCR beta constant segments. Library amplification involved two PCR steps, and the second step added sample barcodes and sequencing adapters. Sequencing of the libraries was done on either Illumina HiSeq 2500 (2x100 bp) or NovaSeq (2x150 bp). On the study's bioinformatics: MIGEC was used to demultiplex reads and collapse the reads into UMI consensus sequences, and MiXCR was used for V(D)J alignment. Using edgeR on replicate PBMC samples, clonotypes were called vaccine-responding if FDR was below 0.01 and the log2 fold change was above 5 up to day 15. Each bulk clonotype was labeled CD4 or CD8 based on which sequenced repertoire, CD4 or CD8, contained the clonotype at higher abundance. TCRdb reprocessing: public reads trimmed at Q25 with fastp, clones called with MiXCR, in-frame beta chains kept. Entries that share a CDR3 protein sequence are merged under the most common genes and DNA. The V and J calls were not made by the authors but by TCRdb's processing. For this sample the table gives about 340,000 distinct CDR3 sequences, of which around an eighth were detected only once. The top ten constitute 3% to 4% of the sample.

V is pared back by 0 bases and J by 7 bases, with 9 bases lying between the germline termini. The germline V gene gives CDR1 as ENHRY and CDR2 as SYGVKD. The CDR3 measures 13 amino acids from cysteine to phenylalanine. The only DNA kept is the CDR3, 39 bases in frame from the first base. Results the study describes overall, beyond this receptor: Computational filtering was required because FACS-sorted repertoires could contain abundant contaminating clonotypes from the bulk population. After the booster, most of the clones that had expanded following primary vaccination were detected again (around 95% of CD4 and roughly 90% of CD8), which suggests that memory was broadly maintained. Because the study included only a couple of donors, the extent to which the findings can be generalized is limited. A small fraction of clonotypes appeared in both the CD4 and CD8 compartments, likely as a result of convergent recombination. Compared with the primary T-cell response, the secondary T-cell response was weaker but faster, peaking on day 5 rather than day 15.

The material was CD4+ T cells sorted from PBMCs, obtained 15 days after the yellow fever booster vaccination. Recombination connected TRBV10-3 to TRBJ1-1; perhaps TRBD1 is the D gene, with 5 bases matching. The source is a man aged 18 to 30 who received the YFV17D yellow fever vaccine. The DNA sequence is as follows: TGTGCCATCAGTGAGTCTGGACACCGTGAAGCTTTCTTT. It encodes CAISESGHREAFF.